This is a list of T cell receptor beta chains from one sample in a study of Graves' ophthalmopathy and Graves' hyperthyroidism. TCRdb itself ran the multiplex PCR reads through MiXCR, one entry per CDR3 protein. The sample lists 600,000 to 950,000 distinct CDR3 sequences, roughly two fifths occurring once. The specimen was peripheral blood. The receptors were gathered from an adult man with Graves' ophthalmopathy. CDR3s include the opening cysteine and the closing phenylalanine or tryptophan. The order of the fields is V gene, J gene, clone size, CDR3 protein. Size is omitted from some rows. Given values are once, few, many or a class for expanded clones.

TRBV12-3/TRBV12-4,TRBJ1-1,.,CASSLVGRFNTEAFF
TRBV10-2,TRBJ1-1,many,CASSERGTEAFF
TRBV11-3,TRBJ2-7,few,CASSTEGTSPTEQYF
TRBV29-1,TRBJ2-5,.,CSSGRTPGETQYF
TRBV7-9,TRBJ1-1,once,CASSLATGYAEAFF
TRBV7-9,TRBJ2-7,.,CASSSMGWGEYEQYF
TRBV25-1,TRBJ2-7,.,CASSNPQGGYEQYF
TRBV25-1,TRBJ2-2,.,CASSYEAATPGELFF
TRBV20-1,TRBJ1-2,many,CSARNGTGVGYTF
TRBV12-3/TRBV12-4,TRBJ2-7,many,CASSPAYYSYEQYF
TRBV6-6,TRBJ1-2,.,CASSWDRGKGGYTF
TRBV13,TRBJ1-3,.,CASSSNRDRGNTIYF
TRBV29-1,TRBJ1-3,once,CSAKGDGNTIYF
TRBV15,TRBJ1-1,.,CATSTRYRGMGNTEAFF
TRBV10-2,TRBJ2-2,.,CASDRGSGELFF
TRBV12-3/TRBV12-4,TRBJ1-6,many,CASSQGTGGSPLHF
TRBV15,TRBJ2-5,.,CATSKTGEETQYF
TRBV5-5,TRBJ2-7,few,CASSLGQHTYEQYF
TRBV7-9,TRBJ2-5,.,CASSPPLDGQETQYF
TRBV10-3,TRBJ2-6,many,CAISLDRASSGANVLTF
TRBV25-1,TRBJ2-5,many,CASSDPGPKETQYF
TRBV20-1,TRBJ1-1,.,CSARVITNAPRNTEAFF
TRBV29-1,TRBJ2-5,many,CSVDREQETQYF
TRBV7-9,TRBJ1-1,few,CASSSLGTGEGTEAFF
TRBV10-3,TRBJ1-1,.,CASSPQETEAFF
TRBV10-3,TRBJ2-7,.,CASSPSRAGGSYEQYF
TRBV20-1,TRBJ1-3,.,CSAGRGNTIYF
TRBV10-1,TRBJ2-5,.,CVIRHGGQQIQETQYF
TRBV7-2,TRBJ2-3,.,CASSFLPTGLHTQYF
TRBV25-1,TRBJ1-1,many,CASSEVGAGTRDTEAFF
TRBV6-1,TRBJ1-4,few,CASSEASRLFF
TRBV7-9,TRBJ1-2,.,CASSLVTGGDGYTF
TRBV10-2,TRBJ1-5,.,CASRAQQGRQPQHF
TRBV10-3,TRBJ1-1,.,CAISESALTGGRWTEAFF
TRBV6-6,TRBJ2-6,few,CASSQGTGGTGANVLTF
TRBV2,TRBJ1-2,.,CASRHSNYGYTF
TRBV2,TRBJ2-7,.,CASSRRGTSGIYEQYF
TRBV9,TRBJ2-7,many,CASSVSGGTYEQYF
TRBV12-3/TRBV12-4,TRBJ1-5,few,CASSFVSNQPQHF
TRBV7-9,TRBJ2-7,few,CASSRTDRGGEQYF
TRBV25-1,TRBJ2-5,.,CASSENRVGHGNQPQYF
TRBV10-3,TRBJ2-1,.,CAIRRDRGGLNEQFF
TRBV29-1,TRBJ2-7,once,CSLGVQDFDEQYF